The TCR beta chain under discussion was sequenced for a study of T cells in Graves' hyperthyroidism and ophthalmopathy. Findings and limits, study-wide: Ophthalmopathy got predicted by the model a median about six months before its onset. A model of 13 V-J features distinguished ophthalmopathy from stable hyperthyroidism.

RNA transcripts served as the template for amplifying TCR beta CDR3 regions. Primed by the HTBI set, a first-round RT-PCR was run on the TCR CDR3. In TCRdb, the multiplex PCR reads were re-called with MiXCR into one record per CDR3 protein. The sample has approximately 95,000 distinct CDR3 sequences, roughly 40% seen once. This clonotype was seen more than once but under ten times. As yet, its antigen is unknown. Germline V lookup: CDR1 SEHNR, CDR2 FQNEAQ (reference sequence). The CDR3 has 16 residues. V gave up 5 bases and J gave up 4 bases; unmatched junction bases: 9. No ophthalmopathy progression within 18 months constituted stable Graves' hyperthyroidism. Thyroid ultrasound, orbital computed tomography, clinical symptoms, and serum thyroxine and TRAb underpinned diagnoses.

The chain carries TRBV7-9 and TRBJ2-2; 8 bases align to TRBD1. This receptor was identified in a woman aged 25 to 45 with Graves' hyperthyroidism. What was sequenced was peripheral blood or thyroid tissue (not recorded which). CDR3 sequence: CASSPPPGQVTGELFF. CDR3 coding DNA: TGTGCCAGCAGCCCCCCCCCGGGACAGGTCACCGGGGAGCTGTTTTTT.